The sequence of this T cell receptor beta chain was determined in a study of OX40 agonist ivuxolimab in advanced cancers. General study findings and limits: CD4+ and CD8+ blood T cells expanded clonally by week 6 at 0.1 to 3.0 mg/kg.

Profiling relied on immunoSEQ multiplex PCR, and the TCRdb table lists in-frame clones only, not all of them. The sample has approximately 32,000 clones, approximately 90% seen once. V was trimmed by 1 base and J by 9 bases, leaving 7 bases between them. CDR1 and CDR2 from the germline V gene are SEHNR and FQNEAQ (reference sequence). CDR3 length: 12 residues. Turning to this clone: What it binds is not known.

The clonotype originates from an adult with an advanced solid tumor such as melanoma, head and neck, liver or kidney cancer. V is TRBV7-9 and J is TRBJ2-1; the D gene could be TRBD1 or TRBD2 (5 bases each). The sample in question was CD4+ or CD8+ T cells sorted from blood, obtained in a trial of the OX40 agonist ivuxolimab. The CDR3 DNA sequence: TGTGCCAGCAGCTTAGTCGGGGCTGAGCAGTTCTTC. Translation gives CASSLVGAEQFF.